The present T cell receptor beta chain was sequenced within a study of T-cell reconstitution after alpha-beta-depleted transplantation in children. Study results and limitations: By about two months after transplant, alpha-beta T cells reportedly arose from several hundred graft clones that had expanded. Recipient T cells and thymic progenitors that survived were the source of the high TCRbeta diversity seen at day 60 in some patients.

TCRbeta library preparation incorporated unique molecular identifiers. TCRdb re-called the PCR reads through MiXCR, storing one row per CDR3 protein. The data contain approximately 980,000 distinct CDR3 sequences, 25% to 30% of them singletons. V was cut by 3 bases and J by 9 bases, with 21 bases left in between. The CDR3 is 16 amino acids. A few counts support this clonotype. The antigen is undetermined. The J gene is TRBJ2-1, the V gene TRBV12-3 or TRBV12-4; D may match TRBD1 or TRBD2 (6 bases each). This material consisted of PBMCs, mostly from graft donor cells, taken 360 days after TCRalphabeta/CD19-depleted stem cell transplant. The TCR comes from a boy younger than two who had a stem cell transplant for SCID, so the T cells may come from the graft donor. The CDR3 nucleotides read TGTGCCAGCAGTTTCTGGGGGGCAGGGCGTAGAGGTGAGCAGTTCTTC. Its translation is CASSFWGAGRRGEQFF.